This T cell receptor (beta chain) came from a study of blood T cell repertoires in COVID-19. Study at large: From the United States, Italy and Spain came samples of acute and convalescent COVID-19. PBMCs, B-cell-depleted T cells, or T cells provided the cDNA or gDNA that made up the material.

TCRdb's copy holds only in-frame clones and misses some; the assay was immunoSEQ multiplex PCR. The sample includes about 98,000 clones, approximately 91% of them seen just once. Looked up from germline, CDR1 is ENHRY and CDR2 is SYGVKD. Trimming took off 0 bases at V and 4 bases at J, with 7 bases between the two ends. The CDR3 extends over 14 amino acids. This clone was found once. This TCR was recovered from a man between 18 and 35 years old with acute or convalescent COVID-19. The sample taken for sequencing was peripheral blood. The chain is built from TRBV10-3 and TRBJ2-1, with no clear D. This CDR3 is CAISESQNYNEQFF. In DNA form, the CDR3 reads TGTGCCATCAGTGAGTCACAGAATTACAATGAGCAGTTCTTC.